The clone carrying this T cell receptor beta chain was seen repeatedly, ten times or more. Its antigen is undetermined. This entry is derived from a study of T cells in Graves' hyperthyroidism and ophthalmopathy. The overall study: Any treatment followed the collection of peripheral blood at initial diagnosis.

Points from the study as a whole: The blood repertoire included most of the expanded thyroid clonotypes above 0.001.

Researchers took RNA transcripts and amplified the TCR beta CDR3 regions from them. The HTBI primer set drove a first-round RT-PCR of the TCR CDR3. TCRdb reanalysed the multiplex PCR reads using MiXCR and keeps one entry per CDR3 protein. The repertoire has 480,000 or so distinct CDR3 sequences, over 13% of them found once; the top ten carry less than 20%. Trimming removed 2 bases at V and 4 bases at J, with 14 bases between. The CDR3 sequence is 15 residues long. Per germline, CDR1 MNHEY and CDR2 SMNVEV (reference sequence). Clinical symptoms, serum thyroxine, TRAb, thyroid ultrasound and orbital computed tomography established diagnosis. PBMCs came from around 9.7 ml fresh peripheral blood.

The genes are TRBV27 and TRBJ1-1; possible D gene TRBD1, 6 bases. The sequenced sample consisted of blood. The receptor's source is a woman younger than 35 with Graves' hyperthyroidism. The CDR3 nucleotides are TGTGCCAGCAGTTTAATTACAGGGATGTCCACTGAAGCTTTCTTT. Protein sequence: CASSLITGMSTEAFF.